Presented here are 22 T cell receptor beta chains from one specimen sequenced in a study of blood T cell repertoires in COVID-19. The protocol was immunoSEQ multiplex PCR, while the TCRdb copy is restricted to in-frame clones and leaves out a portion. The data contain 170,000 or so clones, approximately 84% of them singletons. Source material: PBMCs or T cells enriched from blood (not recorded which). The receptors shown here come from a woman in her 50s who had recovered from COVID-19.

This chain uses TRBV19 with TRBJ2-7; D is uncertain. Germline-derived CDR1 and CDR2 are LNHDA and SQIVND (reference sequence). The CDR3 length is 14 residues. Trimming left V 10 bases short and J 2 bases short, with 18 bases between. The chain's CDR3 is CATRANQPAYEQYF. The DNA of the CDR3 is TGTGCCACTAGAGCCAACCAACCCGCCTACGAGCAGTACTTC. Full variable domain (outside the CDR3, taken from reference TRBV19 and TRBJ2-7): DGGITQSPKYLFRKEGQNVTLSCEQNLNHDAMYWYRQDPGQGLRLIYYSQIVNDFQKGDIAEGYSVSREKKESFPLTVTSAQKNPTAFYLCATRANQPAYEQYFGPGTRLTVT.

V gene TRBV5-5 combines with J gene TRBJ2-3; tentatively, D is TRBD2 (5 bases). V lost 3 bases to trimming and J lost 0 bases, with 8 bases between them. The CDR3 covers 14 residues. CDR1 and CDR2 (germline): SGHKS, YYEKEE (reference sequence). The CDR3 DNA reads TGTGCCAGCAGCTGGCGGACTAGCACAGATACGCAGTATTTT. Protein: CASSWRTSTDTQYF.

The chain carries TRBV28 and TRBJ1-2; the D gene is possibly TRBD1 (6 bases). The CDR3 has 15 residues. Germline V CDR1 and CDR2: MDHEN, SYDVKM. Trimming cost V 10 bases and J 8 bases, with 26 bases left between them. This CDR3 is CATLPHGEGVMGYTF. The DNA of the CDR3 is TGTGCCACCCTACCCCATGGAGAGGGGGTAATGGGCTACACCTTC.

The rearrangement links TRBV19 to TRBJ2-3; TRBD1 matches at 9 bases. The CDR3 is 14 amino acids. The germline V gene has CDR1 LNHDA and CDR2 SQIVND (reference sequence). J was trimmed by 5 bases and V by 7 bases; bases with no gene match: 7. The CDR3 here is CASKKTGGRDTQYF. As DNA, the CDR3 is TGTGCCAGTAAGAAGACAGGGGGAAGAGATACGCAGTATTTT.

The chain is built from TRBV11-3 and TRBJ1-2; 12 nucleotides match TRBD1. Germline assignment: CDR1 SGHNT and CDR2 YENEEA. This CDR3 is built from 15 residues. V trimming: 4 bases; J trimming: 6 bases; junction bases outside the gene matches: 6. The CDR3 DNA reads TGTGCCAGCAGCTCCGGGACAGGGGGCCAACATGGCTACACCTTC. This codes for CASSSGTGGQHGYTF.

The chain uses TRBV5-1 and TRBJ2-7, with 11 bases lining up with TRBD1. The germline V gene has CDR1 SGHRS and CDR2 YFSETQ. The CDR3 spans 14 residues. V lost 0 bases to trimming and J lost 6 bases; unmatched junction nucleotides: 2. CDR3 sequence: CASSLGTGGFEQYF. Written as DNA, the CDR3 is TGCGCCAGCAGCTTGGGGACAGGGGGCTTCGAGCAGTACTTC.

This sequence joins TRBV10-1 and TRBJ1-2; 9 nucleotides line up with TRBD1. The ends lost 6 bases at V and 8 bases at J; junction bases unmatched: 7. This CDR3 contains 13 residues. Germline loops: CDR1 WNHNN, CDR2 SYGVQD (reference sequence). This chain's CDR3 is CASSGTGRYGYTF. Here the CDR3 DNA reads TGCGCCAGCAGCGGGACAGGGCGATACGGCTACACCTTC.

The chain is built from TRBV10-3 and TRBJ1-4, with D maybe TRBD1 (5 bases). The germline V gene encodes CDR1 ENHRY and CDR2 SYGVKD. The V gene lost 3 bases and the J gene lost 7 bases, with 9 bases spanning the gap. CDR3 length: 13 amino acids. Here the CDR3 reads CAISDSGVEKLFF. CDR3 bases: TGTGCCATCAGTGATTCGGGGGTTGAAAAACTGTTTTTT.

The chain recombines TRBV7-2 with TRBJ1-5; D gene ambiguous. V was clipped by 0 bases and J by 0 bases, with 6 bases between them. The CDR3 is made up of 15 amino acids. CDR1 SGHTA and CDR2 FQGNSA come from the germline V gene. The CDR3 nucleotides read TGTGCCAGCAGCTTAGCTTCCTCTAGCAATCAGCCCCAGCATTTT. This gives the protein CASSLASSSNQPQHF.

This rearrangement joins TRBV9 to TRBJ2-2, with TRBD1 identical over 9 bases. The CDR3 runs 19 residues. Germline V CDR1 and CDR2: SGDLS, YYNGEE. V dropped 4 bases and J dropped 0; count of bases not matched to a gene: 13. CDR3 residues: CASSTGQGIMDANTGELFF. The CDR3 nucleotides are TGTGCCAGCAGCACCGGACAGGGGATAATGGACGCGAACACCGGGGAGCTGTTTTTT.

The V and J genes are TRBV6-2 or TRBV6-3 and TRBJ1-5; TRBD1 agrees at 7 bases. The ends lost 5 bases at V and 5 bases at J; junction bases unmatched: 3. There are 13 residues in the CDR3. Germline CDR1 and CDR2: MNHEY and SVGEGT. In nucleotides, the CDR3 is TGTGCCAGCAGTGACAGGGTCTATCAGCCCCAGCATTTT. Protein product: CASSDRVYQPQHF.

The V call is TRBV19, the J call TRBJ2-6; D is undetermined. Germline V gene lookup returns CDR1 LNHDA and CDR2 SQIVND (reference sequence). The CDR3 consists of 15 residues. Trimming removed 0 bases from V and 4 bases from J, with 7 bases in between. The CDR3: CASSIEGSGANVLTF. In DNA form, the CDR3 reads TGTGCCAGTAGTATAGAGGGCTCCGGGGCCAACGTCCTGACTTTC.

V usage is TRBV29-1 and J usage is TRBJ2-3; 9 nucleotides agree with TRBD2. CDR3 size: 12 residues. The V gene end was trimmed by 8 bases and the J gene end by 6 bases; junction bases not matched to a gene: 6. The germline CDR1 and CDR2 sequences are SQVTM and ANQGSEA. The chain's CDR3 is CSLTAGGDTQYF. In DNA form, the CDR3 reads TGCAGCTTGACAGCGGGAGGCGATACGCAGTATTTT.

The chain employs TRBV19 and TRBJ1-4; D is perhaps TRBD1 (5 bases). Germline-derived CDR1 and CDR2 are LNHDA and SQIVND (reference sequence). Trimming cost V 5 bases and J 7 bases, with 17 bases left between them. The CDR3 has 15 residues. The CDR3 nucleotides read TGTGCCAGTAGTCTCCAGACAGAAGCATTTGAAAAACTGTTTTTT. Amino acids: CASSLQTEAFEKLFF.

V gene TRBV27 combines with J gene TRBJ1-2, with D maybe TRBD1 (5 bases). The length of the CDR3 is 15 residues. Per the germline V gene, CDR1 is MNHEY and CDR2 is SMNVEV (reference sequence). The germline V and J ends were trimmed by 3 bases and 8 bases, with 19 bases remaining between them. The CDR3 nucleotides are TGTGCCAGCAGTTTCTTGCCCTCAGGGTTTGGCGGCTACACCTTC. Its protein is CASSFLPSGFGGYTF.

CDR3 coding DNA: TGTGCCAGCAGCTTAGCCGGGACAGGGATGCACGAGCAGTACTTC. As protein: CASSLAGTGMHEQYF. The chain joins TRBV7-8 to TRBJ2-7; 9 bases align to TRBD1. The ends lost 0 bases at V and 5 bases at J; junction bases unmatched: 5. Looked up from germline, CDR1 is SGHVS and CDR2 is FQNEAQ. The CDR3 loop spans 15 amino acids.

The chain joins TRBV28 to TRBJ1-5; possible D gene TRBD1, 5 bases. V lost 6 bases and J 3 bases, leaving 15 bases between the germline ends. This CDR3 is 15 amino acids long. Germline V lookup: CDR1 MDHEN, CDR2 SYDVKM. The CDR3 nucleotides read TGTGCCAGCAGGCCCATTCGACAGATCAATCAGCCCCAGCATTTT. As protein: CASRPIRQINQPQHF.

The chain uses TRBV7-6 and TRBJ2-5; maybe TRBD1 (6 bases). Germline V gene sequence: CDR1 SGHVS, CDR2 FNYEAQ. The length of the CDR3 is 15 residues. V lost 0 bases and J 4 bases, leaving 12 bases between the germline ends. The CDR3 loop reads CASSLAGRGGETQYF. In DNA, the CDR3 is TGTGCCAGCAGCTTAGCAGGCAGGGGTGGAGAGACCCAGTACTTC.

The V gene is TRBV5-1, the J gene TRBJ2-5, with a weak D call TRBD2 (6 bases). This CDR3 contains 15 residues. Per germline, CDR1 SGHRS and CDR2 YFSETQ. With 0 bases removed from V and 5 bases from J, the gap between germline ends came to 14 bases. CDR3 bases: TGCGCCAGCAGCTTGGTACGGGGCGCGGGGGAGACCCAGTACTTC. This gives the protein CASSLVRGAGETQYF.

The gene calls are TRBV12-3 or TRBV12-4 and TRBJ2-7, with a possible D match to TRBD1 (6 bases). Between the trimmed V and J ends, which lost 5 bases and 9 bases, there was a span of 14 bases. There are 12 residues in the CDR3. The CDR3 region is CASSIARGGQYF. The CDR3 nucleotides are TGTGCCAGCAGTATCGCCAGGGGTGGGCAGTACTTC.

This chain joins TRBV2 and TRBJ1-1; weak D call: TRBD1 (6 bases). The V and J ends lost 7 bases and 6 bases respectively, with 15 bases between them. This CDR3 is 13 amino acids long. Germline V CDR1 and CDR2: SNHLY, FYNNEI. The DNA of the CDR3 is TGTGCCAGCACTCCACAGGGACTAGCTGAAGCTTTCTTT. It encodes CASTPQGLAEAFF.

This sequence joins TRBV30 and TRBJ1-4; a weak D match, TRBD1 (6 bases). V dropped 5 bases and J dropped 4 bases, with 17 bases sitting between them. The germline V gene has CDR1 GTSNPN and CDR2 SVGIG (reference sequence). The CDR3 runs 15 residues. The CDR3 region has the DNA TGTGCCTGGTCCTACAAAGGACAGATTAATGAAAAACTGTTTTTT. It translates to CAWSYKGQINEKLFF.